The 20 T cell receptor beta chains given below trace back to one sample, sequenced in a study of OX40 agonist ivuxolimab in advanced cancers. Generated by immunoSEQ multiplex PCR, the TCRdb table keeps only in-frame clones and is missing some. Of tens of thousands of clones detected, 88% appear once; the ten largest clones hold approximately 0.26%. The sample was CD4+ or CD8+ T cells sorted from blood, taken in a trial of the OX40 agonist ivuxolimab. The receptor set was obtained from an adult with an advanced solid tumor such as melanoma, head and neck, liver or kidney cancer.

The CDR3, as DNA: TGTGCCAGCAGCCGCGTGCGGGCTCGGAATGAAAAACTGTTTTTT. Translated, it gives CASSRVRARNEKLFF. The chain couples TRBV27 to TRBJ1-4; unclear D gene. Germline lookup yields CDR1 MNHEY and CDR2 SMNVEV (reference sequence). V was shortened by 6 bases and J by 5 bases, with 16 bases between the two germline ends. CDR3 size: 15 residues.

The CDR3 sequence is CASSTRQGRNTIYF. The CDR3 bases are TGCGCCAGCAGCACCCGACAGGGAAGGAACACCATATATTTT. The chain combines TRBV4-1 with TRBJ1-3, with 7 bases identical to TRBD1. Germline-derived CDR1 and CDR2 are MGHRA and YSYEKL. This CDR3 region has 14 residues. V shed 5 bases, J shed 7 bases, and the junction held 8 bases outside the gene matches.

This clone has a single count. V gene TRBV7-9 combines with J gene TRBJ1-1; a possible D gene is TRBD1 (5 bases). This CDR3 is built from 14 residues. CDR1 and CDR2 (germline): SEHNR, FQNEAQ (reference sequence). V lost 1 base and J 2 bases, leaving 8 bases between the germline ends. The CDR3 is CASSLGTSNTEAFF. The CDR3 region has the DNA TGTGCCAGCAGCTTAGGGACATCTAACACTGAAGCTTTCTTT.

This chain uses TRBV5-6 with TRBJ2-6; unclear D gene. V lost 9 bases and J 1 base, leaving 8 bases between the germline ends. The CDR3 totals 13 residues. The germline V gene has CDR1 SGHDT and CDR2 YYEEEE. The CDR3 DNA sequence: TGTGCCACCCGCATTTCTGGGGCCAACGTCCTGACTTTC. Its protein is CATRISGANVLTF.

This chain connects TRBV5-1 to TRBJ2-4, with a possible D match to TRBD2 (5 bases). This CDR3 is 16 amino acids long. Trimming took 3 bases from V and 5 from J, leaving 18 bases between them. CDR1 and CDR2 from the germline V gene are SGHRS and YFSETQ. CDR3 coding DNA: TGCGCCAGCAGCTCGGGGTTTGGGCAGATCGAAAACATTCAGTACTTC. This encodes CASSSGFGQIENIQYF.

This clone has a single count. The chain combines TRBV5-8 with TRBJ2-1; no clear D gene. Germline V gene data show CDR1 as SGHTS and CDR2 as YDEGEE. The CDR3 sequence is 17 residues long. Trimming pared 0 bases from V and 0 bases from J, leaving 13 bases between. CDR3 region: CASSLARVESSYNEQFF. As DNA, the CDR3 is TGTGCCAGCAGCTTGGCCCGCGTGGAGAGCTCCTACAATGAGCAGTTCTTC.

The chain joins TRBV29-1 to TRBJ1-2; possibly TRBD1 for D (5 bases). The CDR3 contains 15 residues. Germline V CDR1 and CDR2: SQVTM, ANQGSEA. V shed 2 bases and J shed 8 bases, with 21 bases lying between them. The CDR3 spells CSVERNPAGKEGYTF. Here the CDR3 DNA reads TGCAGCGTTGAAAGAAATCCCGCAGGGAAAGAAGGCTACACCTTC.

This chain connects TRBV19 to TRBJ1-1; D is uncertain. V lost 7 bases, J lost 0 bases, and 12 bases lay in between. The germline CDR1 and CDR2 sequences are LNHDA and SQIVND (reference sequence). The CDR3 length is 14 residues. In DNA form, the CDR3 reads TGTGCCAGTACTCAAATCATTATGAACACTGAAGCTTTCTTT. This codes for CASTQIIMNTEAFF.

Here the CDR3 reads CASSPLGRGNEKLFF. The DNA of the CDR3 is TGTGCCAGCTCACCACTAGGTCGGGGTAATGAAAAACTGTTTTTT. The chain combines TRBV18 with TRBJ1-4; D gene uncertain. V was shortened by 1 base and J by 4 bases, with 10 bases between the two germline ends. There are 15 residues in the CDR3. Germline V CDR1 and CDR2: KGHSH, LQKENI.

The chain couples TRBV18 to TRBJ1-2, with D possibly being TRBD1 (6 bases). V was cut by 6 bases and J by 2 bases, with 10 bases left in between. The CDR3 runs 13 residues. Germline CDR1 is KGHSH and CDR2 is LQKENI. The CDR3: CASSPGQNYGYTF. CDR3 in DNA: TGTGCCAGCTCGCCCGGACAGAACTATGGCTACACCTTC.

The V gene is TRBV5-1, the J gene TRBJ2-6; TRBD1 agrees at 9 bases. V shed 1 base and J 0 bases; nucleotides not matched to a gene: 11. Germline V gives CDR1 SGHRS, CDR2 YFSETQ. The CDR3 totals 20 residues. The CDR3 nucleotides are TGCGCCAGCAGCTTGTCTTACAGACAGGGGGTTAGCTCTGGGGCCAACGTCCTGACTTTC. Residues: CASSLSYRQGVSSGANVLTF.

The chain uses TRBV6-1 and TRBJ1-5; D uncertain. The CDR3 totals 14 residues. Per germline, CDR1 MNHNS and CDR2 SASEGT. V was clipped by 2 bases and J by 4 bases, with 9 bases between them. The CDR3 bases are TGTGCCAGCAGTGAACTGGCGGGGAATCAGCCCCAGCATTTT. The encoded protein is CASSELAGNQPQHF.

The chain uses TRBV5-5 and TRBJ2-7; TRBD2 matches 14 bases. The trim removed 3 bases at V and 6 bases at J, leaving 2 bases unmatched. Germline CDR1 SGHKS, CDR2 YYEKEE (reference sequence). The CDR3 covers 14 residues. The CDR3 bases are TGTGCCAGCAGCTCGGGACTAGCGGGGGTCGAGCAGTACTTC. This translates into CASSSGLAGVEQYF.

The rearrangement uses TRBV5-1 and TRBJ2-1; D unclear. V dropped 3 bases and J dropped 8 bases, with 12 bases sitting between them. The germline CDR1 and CDR2 sequences are SGHRS and YFSETQ. This CDR3 has 13 amino acids. CDR3 nucleotides: TGCGCCAGCAGCTCCGGGTCCAGCGATGAGCAGTTCTTC. It encodes CASSSGSSDEQFF.

The chain is built from TRBV25-1 and TRBJ1-2; 8 bases agree with TRBD1. The germline CDR1 and CDR2 sequences are MGHDK and SYGVNS. V gave up 3 bases and J gave up 0 bases; unmatched junction bases: 3. CDR3 length equals 15 residues. This CDR3 is CASSDHRGTNYGYTF. CDR3 bases: TGTGCCAGCAGTGATCACAGGGGGACTAACTATGGCTACACCTTC.

This clone was observed a single time. The CDR3 region has the DNA TGTGCCAGCAGCTTAGATGGACAGGGAGTATGGAATGAGCAGTTCTTC. Protein: CASSLDGQGVWNEQFF. This chain links TRBV11-1 with TRBJ2-1, with TRBD1 identical over 8 bases. The CDR3 sequence is 16 residues long. CDR1 is SGHAT and CDR2 is FQDESV in the germline V gene (reference sequence). V was pared by 1 base and J by 7 bases, with 9 bases of the junction left unmatched.

This clone has only one observation. The rearrangement joins TRBV18 to TRBJ2-5; 7 bases align to TRBD1. The CDR3 is 15 residues long. Germline lookup yields CDR1 KGHSH and CDR2 LQKENI. Unmatched junction bases numbered 6, after V lost 1 base and J lost 4 bases. DNA for the CDR3: TGTGCCAGCTCACCACGAGGGGGCGTAAGAGAGACCCAGTACTTC. The encoded protein is CASSPRGGVRETQYF.

The chain has TRBV7-9 and TRBJ2-7; 7 bases agree with TRBD1. CDR3 size: 13 residues. Germline CDR1 SEHNR, CDR2 FQNEAQ (reference sequence). The ends lost 3 bases at V and 6 bases at J; junction bases unmatched: 5. CDR3 nucleotide sequence: TGTGCCAGCAGCTTCGACAGGGCTGGCGAGCAGTACTTC. Translating gives CASSFDRAGEQYF. The whole variable domain, filled in from reference TRBV7-9 and TRBJ2-7, reads DTGVSQNPRHKITKRGQNVTFRCDPISEHNRLYWYRQTLGQGPEFLTYFQNEAQLEKSRLLSDRFSAERPKGSFSTLEIQRTEQGDSAMYLCASSFDRAGEQYFGPGTRLTVT.

The rearrangement uses TRBV7-8 and TRBJ1-5; D not certain. The CDR3 has 15 amino acids. Trimming stripped 1 base from V and 4 bases from J, with 11 bases between. The V gene's germline CDR1 is SGHVS and CDR2 FQNEAQ. The CDR3 is CASSLGRQINQPQHF. The DNA for the CDR3 is TGTGCCAGCAGCTTAGGTCGGCAGATTAATCAGCCCCAGCATTTT.

The chain recombines TRBV19 with TRBJ1-3; D unresolved. V dropped 7 bases and J dropped 4 bases, with 11 bases sitting between them. This CDR3 contains 13 residues. Looked up from germline, CDR1 is LNHDA and CDR2 is SQIVND (reference sequence). The CDR3 protein is CASTPPGGNTIYF. The CDR3 DNA sequence: TGTGCCAGTACCCCTCCTGGGGGAAACACCATATATTTT.